A single T cell receptor beta chain is shown here with its context. This clonotype was seen a handful of times. Its antigen is still unknown. Base qualities are not provided; no much larger clone lies one nucleotide away. V is cut back by 0 bases and J by 3 bases, with 4 bases in the junction unmatched. Taken from the germline V gene, the CDR1 and CDR2 loops are LGHNA and YSLEER. The CDR3 measures 16 amino acids from cysteine to phenylalanine. The retained sequence is limited to the CDR3, 48 bases, with the frame set at the first base. The data are from a study of response to subunit inactivated influenza vaccine (dated by TCRdb to 2017 to 2018). Concerning the study at large: Deep quantitative T cell receptor repertoire profiling was used in the study to track responses to a trivalent subunit inactivated influenza vaccine.

The method behind the library was RT-PCR. This sample was sequenced with an Illumina HiSeq 2500. In TCRdb, the public reads were trimmed at Q25 with fastp and aligned with MiXCR, with productive beta chains retained. All rows with the same CDR3 protein become a single entry with the most common DNA and genes. This sample holds 590,000 or so distinct CDR3 sequences; 11% to 15% were observed only once. 6.5% to 8% of the sample is in the top ten clones. Overall study results and their limits: The authors proposed that each seasonal influenza vaccination may bring in only a limited number of new T cells.

The sample was PBMCs from blood, taken 14 to 15 days before vaccination. The V gene is TRBV4-3 and the J gene is TRBJ2-7; TRBD2 matches 11 bases in the middle. The clonotype originates from a man aged 50 or older who received an inactivated influenza vaccine. Donor details come from another sample of the same person, matched by shared clones. The DNA is TGCGCCAGCAGCCAAGAATCCCTAGCGGGAGGCTACGAGCAGTACTTC. Its translation reads: CASSQESLAGGYEQYF.